This TCR beta chain stems from a study of T cell repertoires in cytomegalovirus infection. Turning to the study itself: CMV epitopes in the study were HLA-C-restricted (recently identified) and HLA-B-restricted (well studied). Both CMV infection and a matching HLA type were indicated by public TCR beta signatures. Study findings and constraints: CMV-specific TCR beta clonotypes restricted by HLA-C were the ones dominating the ex vivo response. Cumulated frequencies of public TCR beta families served to identify carriers of CMV plus the relevant HLA.

Regarding this clonotype: Its antigen is as yet unknown.

Each CDR3 protein is one row after TCRdb ran MiXCR on the reads. This table holds about 890,000 distinct CDR3 sequences, about 33% found once. Between the trimmed V and J ends, which lost 4 bases and 8 bases, there was a span of 11 bases. This CDR3 has 12 residues. Looked up from germline, CDR1 is SNHLY and CDR2 is FYNNEI. The material was cultured CD8+ T cells from PBMCs, obtained from culture after CMV antigen stimulation. This clonotype was sampled from a human donor in good health (CMV status not recorded). Some clones in this sample may be carry-over from other donors' samples. This rearrangement joins TRBV2 to TRBJ1-2; D is perhaps TRBD1 (5 bases). CDR3 in DNA: TGTGCCAGCAGTGGGGGCCGGGGCGGCTACACCTTC. Its protein is CASSGGRGGYTF.